This TCR beta chain was identified in a study of identical twins. Study results and limitations: Conclusions leaned on cross-sectional statistical analysis and did not track the same donors over time.

V shed 1 base and J shed 12 bases, with 22 bases lying between them. CDR3 size: 16 residues. One entry per CDR3 protein results from TCRdb running MiXCR on the 5' RACE reads. The sample includes nearly 900,000 distinct CDR3 sequences, about 12% of them seen just once. As to this clonotype: Antigen: not known.

In addition, the sample was reused for a study of yellow fever vaccine responses in identical twins.

Sequencing input: PBMCs. This TCR was sampled from a woman aged 18-29 years in good health. The chain links TRBV12-3 or TRBV12-4 to TRBJ2-1, with D perhaps being TRBD1 or TRBD2 (5 bases each). CDR3: CASSLGGSGIDSGQFF. The CDR3 DNA follows: TGTGCCAGCAGTTTAGGGGGGAGTGGGATTGACAGTGGGCAGTTCTTC.